The following is a TCR beta chain sequence with its context. Its antigen is unknown. Other DNA sequences from this sample encode an identical CDR3 as well. This entry is derived from a study of shared clonotypes between healthy human individuals. Study context: The plates for each donor numbered three CD4 naive, three CD4 memory, two CD8 naive and one CD8 memory.

The table came from immunoSEQ multiplex PCR; TCRdb's copy has only in-frame clones and leaves some out. The data contain about 2 million clones, 85% to 95% of them singletons. Within Nashville, Tennessee resided all donors, each a Caucasian adult. General observations from the study: Generation probability values for non-shared clonotypes were lower than those for clonotypes shared by all four donors.

From germline, CDR1 is LNHNV and CDR2 YYDKDF (reference sequence). Trimming removed 1 base at V and 5 bases at J, with 5 bases between. The CDR3 totals 13 residues. The rearrangement links TRBV15 to TRBJ1-4; D is unresolved. The material sequenced was naive CD4+ T cells sorted from blood. Subset specified: CD45RA+ positively selected. The clonotype originates from a man younger than 30 in good health. The CDR3 loop is CATSRGGNEKLFF. The DNA for the CDR3 is TGTGCCACCAGCAGAGGCGGGAATGAAAAACTGTTTTTT.